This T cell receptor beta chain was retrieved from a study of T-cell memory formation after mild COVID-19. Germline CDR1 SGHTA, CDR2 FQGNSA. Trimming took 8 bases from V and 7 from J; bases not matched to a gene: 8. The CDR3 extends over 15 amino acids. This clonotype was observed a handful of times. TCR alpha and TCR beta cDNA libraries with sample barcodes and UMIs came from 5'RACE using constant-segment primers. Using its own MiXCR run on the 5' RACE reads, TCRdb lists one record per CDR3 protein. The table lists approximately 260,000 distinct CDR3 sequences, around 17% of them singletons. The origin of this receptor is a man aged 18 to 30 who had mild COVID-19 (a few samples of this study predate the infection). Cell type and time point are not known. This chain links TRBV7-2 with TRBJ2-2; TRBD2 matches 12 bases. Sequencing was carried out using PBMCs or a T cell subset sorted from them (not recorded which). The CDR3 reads CASGLGLAGYGELFF. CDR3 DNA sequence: TGTGCCAGCGGGTTAGGACTAGCGGGGTACGGGGAGCTGTTTTTT.